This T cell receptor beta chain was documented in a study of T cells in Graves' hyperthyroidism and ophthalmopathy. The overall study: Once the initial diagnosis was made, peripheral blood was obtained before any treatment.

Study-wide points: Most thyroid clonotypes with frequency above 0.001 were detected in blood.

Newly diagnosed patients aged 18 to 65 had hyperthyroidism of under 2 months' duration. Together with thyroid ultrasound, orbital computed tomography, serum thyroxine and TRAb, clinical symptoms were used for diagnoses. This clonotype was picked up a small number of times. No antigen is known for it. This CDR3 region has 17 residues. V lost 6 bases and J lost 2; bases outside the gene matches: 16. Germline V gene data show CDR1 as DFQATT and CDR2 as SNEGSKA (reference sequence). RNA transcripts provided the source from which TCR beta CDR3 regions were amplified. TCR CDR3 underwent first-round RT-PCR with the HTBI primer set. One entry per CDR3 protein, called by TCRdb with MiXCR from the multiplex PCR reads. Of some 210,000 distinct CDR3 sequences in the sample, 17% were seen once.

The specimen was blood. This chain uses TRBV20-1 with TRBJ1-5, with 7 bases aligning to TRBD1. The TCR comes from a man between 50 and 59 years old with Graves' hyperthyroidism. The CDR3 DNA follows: TGCAGTGCGGGACAGCACGGTCTCGGGTATGGCAATCAGCCCCAGCATTTT. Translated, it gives CSAGQHGLGYGNQPQHF.